Each of the 24 T cell receptor beta chains below was sequenced from the same sample in a study of T cell repertoires in cytomegalovirus infection. TCRdb called the reads again in MiXCR, with one record for every CDR3 protein. This sample carries around 530,000 distinct CDR3 sequences, about 15% of them seen once, and the ten largest clones take about 24%. Sample: CD8+ T cells from PBMCs. The receptors stem from a human donor in good health (CMV status not recorded). Some clones in this sample may be carry-over from other donors' samples.

The chain employs TRBV10-1 and TRBJ2-7; 9 bases fit TRBD1. V was pared by 2 bases and J by 6 bases, with 2 bases of the junction left unmatched. The CDR3 extends over 13 amino acids. The germline gives CDR1 WNHNN, CDR2 SYGVQD (reference sequence). CDR3: CASSEGTGLEQYF. DNA of the CDR3: TGCGCCAGCAGTGAGGGGACAGGGCTCGAGCAGTACTTC.

This clonotype was seen many times. The chain couples TRBV7-9 to TRBJ2-1; D is ambiguous. Trimming shortened V by 8 bases and J by 3 bases, and 11 bases separated the two germline ends. The V gene's germline CDR1 is SEHNR and CDR2 FQNEAQ (reference sequence). The CDR3 length is 13 residues. CDR3 sequence: CASRDTLYNEQFF. The CDR3 bases are TGTGCCAGCCGAGACACCCTCTACAATGAGCAGTTCTTC.

This clonotype was observed a few times. This chain links TRBV3-1 with TRBJ2-3; D is possibly TRBD1 (5 bases). Germline V gene data show CDR1 as LGHDT and CDR2 as YNNKEL (reference sequence). Trimming stripped 0 bases from V and 3 bases from J, with 13 bases between. This CDR3 contains 16 residues. This CDR3 reads CASSQEGEGPTDTQYF. Written as DNA, the CDR3 is TGTGCCAGCAGCCAAGAAGGGGAAGGTCCAACAGATACGCAGTATTTT.

This clonotype was seen more than once but under ten times. Here the CDR3 reads CASSLNLGGTNEQFF. The CDR3 DNA is TGCGCCAGCAGCTTGAACCTAGGGGGCACCAATGAGCAGTTCTTC. The V gene is TRBV5-1, the J gene TRBJ2-1, with 7 bases that match TRBD1. J lost 6 bases, V lost 1 base, and 7 bases had no gene match. The CDR3 loop spans 15 amino acids. Germline CDR1 and CDR2: SGHRS and YFSETQ.

The CDR3 loop reads CASSPPGEGPYNEQFF. In DNA, the CDR3 is TGTGCCAGCTCACCCCCCGGGGAGGGGCCTTACAATGAGCAGTTCTTC. J is TRBJ2-1 and V is TRBV18; 7 nucleotides align to TRBD2. Trimming at V came to 3 bases and at J to 4 bases, leaving 9 bases not matched to a gene. The CDR3 length is 16 residues. Germline CDR1 reads KGHSH; CDR2 reads LQKENI.

This clonotype has just a few counts. The CDR3 sequence: CASSLQLPGQDYEQYF. DNA of the CDR3: TGTGCCAGCAGTCTACAGCTACCGGGACAGGACTACGAGCAGTACTTC. J is TRBJ2-7 and V is TRBV27; 8 bases agree with TRBD1. CDR1 is MNHEY, CDR2 SMNVEV, per germline (reference sequence). The V segment lost 5 bases and the J segment 3 bases; nucleotides outside the gene matches: 12. The CDR3 is made up of 16 amino acids.

The chain employs TRBV2 and TRBJ1-3; D is uncertain. CDR1 is SNHLY and CDR2 is FYNNEI in the germline V gene. CDR3 length: 13 residues. V was shortened by 7 bases and J by 3 bases, with 10 bases between the two germline ends. CDR3 bases: TGTGCCAGCATCTTCAGCTATGGAAACACCATATATTTT. This encodes CASIFSYGNTIYF. The full variable domain, in which reference TRBV2 and TRBJ1-3 provide the parts outside the CDR3, is EPEVTQTPSHQVTQMGQEVILRCVPISNHLYFYWYRQILGQKVEFLVSFYNNEISEKSEIFDDQFSVERPDGSNFTLKIRSTKLEDSAMYFCASIFSYGNTIYFGEGSWLTVV.

The V and J genes are TRBV10-3 and TRBJ2-7; TRBD1 matches 10 bases. The CDR3 is 13 amino acids. Germline values: CDR1 ENHRY, CDR2 SYGVKD. After removal of 4 bases from V and 7 bases from J, the junction contained 4 bases not matched to a gene. The CDR3 spells CAISGDRGREQYF. The CDR3 DNA reads TGTGCCATCAGTGGGGACAGGGGACGGGAGCAGTACTTC.

The V gene is TRBV7-9, the J gene TRBJ2-1; the match to TRBD2 covers 8 bases. This CDR3 contains 15 residues. Trimming at V came to 7 bases and at J to 1 base, leaving 6 bases not matched to a gene. CDR1 and CDR2 from the germline V gene are SEHNR and FQNEAQ (reference sequence). CDR3 loop: CASKGGGSSYNEQFF. The DNA of the CDR3 is TGTGCCAGCAAGGGCGGGGGGAGTTCCTACAATGAGCAGTTCTTC.

A remark on this clonotype: Lacking the conserved final phenylalanine or tryptophan, this CDR3 likely reflects a read error. The DNA is omitted, as the CDR3 cannot be located on it reliably, and the CDR3 follows TCRdb's listing. The genes are TRBV28 and TRBJ1-1; the table's D gene call, TRBD1, was not cross checked with the DNA. Germline V gene sequence: CDR1 MDHEN, CDR2 SYDVKM. A total of 15 residues make up the CDR3, ends included. CDR3 sequence: CASSPGGRRNTEDFL.

This clonotype was counted only a few times. V gene TRBV2 combines with J gene TRBJ2-7; possible D gene TRBD1, 6 bases. CDR1 and CDR2 from the germline V gene are SNHLY and FYNNEI. This CDR3 has 12 amino acids. V gave up 6 bases and J gave up 10 bases, with 16 bases separating them. The DNA of the CDR3 is TGTGCCAGCAGCACAGGGTTGGAGAAACAGTACTTC. Its translation is CASSTGLEKQYF.

This clonotype has more than one count but fewer than ten. J is TRBJ1-1 and V is TRBV19, with TRBD1 matching 7 bases. Germline CDR1 reads LNHDA; CDR2 reads SQIVND (reference sequence). CDR3 size: 13 residues. Germline trimming cut 5 bases from V and 7 bases from J; bases unmatched to any gene: 7. CDR3 sequence (DNA): TGTGCCAGTAGTTTCCGGACAGGTTTTGAAGCTTTCTTT. It codes for CASSFRTGFEAFF. Full variable domain (remainder filled in from reference TRBV19 and TRBJ1-1): DGGITQSPKYLFRKEGQNVTLSCEQNLNHDAMYWYRQDPGQGLRLIYYSQIVNDFQKGDIAEGYSVSREKKESFPLTVTSAQKNPTAFYLCASSFRTGFEAFFGQGTRLTVV.

This clonotype has just a few counts. This sequence joins TRBV19 and TRBJ1-5; D unresolved. The CDR3 has 15 amino acids. V lost 1 base and J 2 bases, leaving 9 bases between the germline ends. Germline V gene lookup returns CDR1 LNHDA and CDR2 SQIVND (reference sequence). The CDR3 loop reads CASSIGSVGNQPQHF. For the CDR3, the DNA is TGTGCCAGTAGTATAGGCTCGGTAGGCAATCAGCCCCAGCATTTT.

The rearrangement uses TRBV5-5 and TRBJ2-7; D is perhaps TRBD2 (5 bases). V gave up 4 bases and J gave up 2 bases, with 13 bases separating them. The V gene's germline CDR1 is SGHKS and CDR2 YYEKEE (reference sequence). The CDR3 is made up of 14 amino acids. Here the CDR3 reads CASSPRTFAYEQYF. The CDR3 DNA reads TGTGCCAGCAGCCCTAGGACTTTCGCCTACGAGCAGTACTTC.

The CDR3 is CASVGPGRNLDTQYF. CDR3 bases: TGTGCCAGCGTAGGCCCGGGACGCAACTTAGATACGCAGTATTTT. The rearrangement joins TRBV12-3 or TRBV12-4 to TRBJ2-3; D might be TRBD1 or TRBD2, each matching 5 bases. The ends were cut back, 8 bases at V and 5 bases at J, with 20 bases in the middle. The CDR3 spans 15 residues.

The chain recombines TRBV5-6 with TRBJ2-1; D is ambiguous. Germline loops: CDR1 SGHDT, CDR2 YYEEEE. CDR3 length equals 14 residues. Between the trimmed V and J ends, which lost 6 bases and 6 bases, there was a span of 16 bases. In nucleotides, the CDR3 is TGTGCCAGCAACCCCCGCCGGGTGGGCAATGAGCAGTTCTTC. Protein sequence: CASNPRRVGNEQFF.

This clonotype was counted ten times or more. The V call is TRBV7-3, the J call TRBJ2-1, with TRBD2 as a possible D gene (7 bases). V was cut by 5 bases and J by 10 bases, with 15 bases left in between. CDR3 size: 13 residues. Germline V gene sequence: CDR1 SGHTA, CDR2 FQGTGA. CDR3 sequence: CASSPGGLLEQFF. DNA of the CDR3: TGTGCCAGCAGCCCCGGGGGGCTCTTGGAGCAGTTCTTC.

This clonotype was counted many times. CDR3 loop: CASGFLGTGVRGYTF. CDR3 in DNA: TGTGCTAGTGGTTTTCTCGGGACAGGGGTGCGAGGCTACACCTTC. V and J are TRBV12-5 and TRBJ1-2, with TRBD1 matching 10 bases. Germline V gives CDR1 LGHNT, CDR2 FRNRAP. The CDR3 loop spans 15 amino acids. After removal of 3 bases from V and 8 bases from J, the junction contained 9 bases not matched to a gene.

This clonotype showed up many times. V usage is TRBV12-3 or TRBV12-4 and J usage is TRBJ1-5; TRBD1 aligns across 10 bases. The CDR3 totals 14 residues. J gave up 6 bases and V 4 bases, and 3 bases lay outside the gene matches. The CDR3 nucleotides are TGTGCCAGCAGTTATGACAGGGGGCGTCAGCCCCAGCATTTT. Its protein is CASSYDRGRQPQHF.

This clonotype was seen at least ten times. V usage is TRBV12-3 or TRBV12-4 and J usage is TRBJ1-5, with unresolved D. CDR3 size: 14 residues. Trimming pared 1 base from V and 3 bases from J, leaving 7 bases between. The CDR3 coding sequence is TGTGCCAGCAGTTTAGGTCAGTTCAATCAGCCCCAGCATTTT. Translated, it gives CASSLGQFNQPQHF.

Ten or more counts support this clonotype. The chain uses TRBV7-9 and TRBJ1-5, with 10 bases aligning to TRBD1. After removal of 5 bases from V and 2 bases from J, the junction contained 3 bases not matched to a gene. This CDR3 contains 15 residues. Per germline, CDR1 SEHNR and CDR2 FQNEAQ (reference sequence). The CDR3 DNA reads TGTGCCAGCAGCATGACAGGGGGCGGCAATCAGCCCCAGCATTTT. This encodes CASSMTGGGNQPQHF. Looking up the rest from reference TRBV7-9 and TRBJ1-5 gives the full variable domain: DTGVSQNPRHKITKRGQNVTFRCDPISEHNRLYWYRQTLGQGPEFLTYFQNEAQLEKSRLLSDRFSAERPKGSFSTLEIQRTEQGDSAMYLCASSMTGGGNQPQHFGDGTRLSIL.

The chain joins TRBV18 to TRBJ2-2; D not certain. V lost 3 bases and J 8 bases, leaving 16 bases between the germline ends. Germline V gene sequence: CDR1 KGHSH, CDR2 LQKENI. CDR3 length equals 15 residues. CDR3: CASSPPLRYSGELFF. CDR3 coding DNA: TGTGCCAGCTCACCTCCTCTGAGGTATTCGGGGGAGCTGTTTTTT.

This clonotype was detected many times. V and J are TRBV7-9 and TRBJ2-1; no firm D call. The CDR3 sequence is 11 residues long. V was trimmed by 4 bases and J by 13 bases, leaving 11 bases between them. Germline V lookup: CDR1 SEHNR, CDR2 FQNEAQ (reference sequence). CDR3 protein: CASSSGPLQFF. CDR3 bases: TGTGCCAGCAGCTCTGGCCCATTACAGTTCTTC.

This clonotype has ten or more counts. The rearrangement uses TRBV29-1 and TRBJ1-1; D ambiguous. Germline V gene data show CDR1 as SQVTM and CDR2 as ANQGSEA. The CDR3 totals 12 residues. V was cut by 6 bases and J by 1 base, with 9 bases left in between. CDR3: CSVPFGNTEAFF. CDR3 DNA sequence: TGCAGCGTACCTTTTGGGAACACTGAAGCTTTCTTT. Filled out from reference TRBV29-1 and TRBJ1-1, the complete variable domain reads SAVISQKPSRDICQRGTSLTIQCQVDSQVTMMFWYRQQPGQSLTLIATANQGSEATYESGFVIDKFPISRPNLTFSTLTVSNMSPEDSSIYLCSVPFGNTEAFFGQGTRLTVV.